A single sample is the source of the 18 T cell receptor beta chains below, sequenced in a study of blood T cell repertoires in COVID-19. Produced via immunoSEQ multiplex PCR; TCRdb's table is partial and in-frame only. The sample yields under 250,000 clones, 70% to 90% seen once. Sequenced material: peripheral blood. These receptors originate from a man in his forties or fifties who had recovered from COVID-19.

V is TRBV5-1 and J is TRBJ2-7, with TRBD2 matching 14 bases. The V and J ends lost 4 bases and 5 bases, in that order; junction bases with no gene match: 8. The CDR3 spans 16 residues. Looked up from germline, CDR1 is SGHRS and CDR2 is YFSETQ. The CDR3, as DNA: TGCGCCAGCAGCCCCGGGACTAGCGGGAGTCTGAACGAGCAGTACTTC. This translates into CASSPGTSGSLNEQYF.

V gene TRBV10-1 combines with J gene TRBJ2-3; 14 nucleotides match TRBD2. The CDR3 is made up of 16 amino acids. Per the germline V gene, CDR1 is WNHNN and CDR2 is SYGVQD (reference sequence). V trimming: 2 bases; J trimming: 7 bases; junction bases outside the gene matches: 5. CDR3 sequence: CASSEGTSGRGNTQYF. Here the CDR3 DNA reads TGCGCCAGCAGTGAGGGGACTAGCGGGAGAGGGAATACGCAGTATTTT.

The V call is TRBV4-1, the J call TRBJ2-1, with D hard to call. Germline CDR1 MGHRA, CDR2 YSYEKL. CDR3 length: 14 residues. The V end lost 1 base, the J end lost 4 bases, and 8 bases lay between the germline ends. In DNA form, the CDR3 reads TGCGCCAGCAGCCAAGGGCTCAGGTACAATGAGCAGTTCTTC. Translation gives CASSQGLRYNEQFF.

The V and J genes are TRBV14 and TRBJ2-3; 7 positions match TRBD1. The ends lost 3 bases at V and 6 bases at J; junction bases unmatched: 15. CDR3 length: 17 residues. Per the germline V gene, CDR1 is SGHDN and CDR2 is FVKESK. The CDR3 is CASSHLTDRISRDTQYF. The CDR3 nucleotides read TGTGCCAGCAGCCACCTTACGGACAGGATCTCTCGGGATACGCAGTATTTT.

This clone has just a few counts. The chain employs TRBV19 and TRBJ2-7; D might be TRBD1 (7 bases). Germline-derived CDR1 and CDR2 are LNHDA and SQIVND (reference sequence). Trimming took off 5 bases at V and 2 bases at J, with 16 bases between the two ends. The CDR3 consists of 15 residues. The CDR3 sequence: CASSQGGLGPYEQYF. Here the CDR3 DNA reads TGTGCCAGTAGTCAGGGGGGTCTCGGACCCTACGAGCAGTACTTC.

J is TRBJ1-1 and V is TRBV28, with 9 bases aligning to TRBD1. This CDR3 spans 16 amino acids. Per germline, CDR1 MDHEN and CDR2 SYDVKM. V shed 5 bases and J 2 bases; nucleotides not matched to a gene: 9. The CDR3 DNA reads TGTGCCAGCAGTCCCCTAGGACAGGGGTTAAACACTGAAGCTTTCTTT. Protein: CASSPLGQGLNTEAFF.

The chain's CDR3 is CASSPSDRAQYF. CDR3 sequence (DNA): TGTGCCAGCAGCCCATCAGACAGGGCTCAGTACTTC. V is TRBV25-1 and J is TRBJ2-7, with TRBD1 matching over 7 bases. CDR3 length equals 12 residues. The germline CDR1 and CDR2 sequences are MGHDK and SYGVNS. V gave up 6 bases and J gave up 10 bases; unmatched junction bases: 9.

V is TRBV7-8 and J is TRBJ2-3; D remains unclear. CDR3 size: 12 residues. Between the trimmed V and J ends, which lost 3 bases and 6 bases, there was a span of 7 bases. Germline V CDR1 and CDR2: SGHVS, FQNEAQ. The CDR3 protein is CASSFSRDTQYF. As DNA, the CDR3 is TGTGCCAGCAGCTTTAGTCGGGATACGCAGTATTTT. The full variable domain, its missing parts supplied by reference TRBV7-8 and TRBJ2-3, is GAGVSQSPRYKVAKRGQDVALRCDPISGHVSLFWYQQALGQGPEFLTYFQNEAQLDKSGLPSDRFFAERPEGSVSTLKIQRTQQEDSAVYLCASSFSRDTQYFGPGTRLTVL.

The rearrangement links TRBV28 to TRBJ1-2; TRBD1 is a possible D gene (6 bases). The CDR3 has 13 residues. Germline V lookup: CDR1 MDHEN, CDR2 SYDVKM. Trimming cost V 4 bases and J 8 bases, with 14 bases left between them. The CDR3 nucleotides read TGTGCCAGCAGTTCACAGGGTTTCGAGGGCTACACCTTC. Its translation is CASSSQGFEGYTF.

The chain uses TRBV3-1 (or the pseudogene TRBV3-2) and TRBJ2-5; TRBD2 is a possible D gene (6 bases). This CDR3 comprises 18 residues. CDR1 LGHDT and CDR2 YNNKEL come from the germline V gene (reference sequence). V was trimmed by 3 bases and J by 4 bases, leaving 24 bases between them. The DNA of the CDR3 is TGTGCCAGCAGCCAGGTCCCCGGGACTGTTGGGGGACGAGAGACCCAGTACTTC. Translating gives CASSQVPGTVGGRETQYF.

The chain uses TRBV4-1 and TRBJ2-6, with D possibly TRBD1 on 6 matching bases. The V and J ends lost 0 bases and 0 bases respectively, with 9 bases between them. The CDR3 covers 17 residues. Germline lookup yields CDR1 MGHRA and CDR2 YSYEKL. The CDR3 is CASSQDMTGSGANVLTF. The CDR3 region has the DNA TGCGCCAGCAGCCAAGATATGACAGGCTCTGGGGCCAACGTCCTGACTTTC.

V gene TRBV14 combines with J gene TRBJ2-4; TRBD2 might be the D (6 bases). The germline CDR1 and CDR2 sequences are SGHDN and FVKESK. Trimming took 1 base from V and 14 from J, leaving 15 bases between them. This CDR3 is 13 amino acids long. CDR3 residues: CASSQGVTSSKYF. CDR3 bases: TGTGCCAGCAGCCAAGGAGTGACTAGTTCAAAGTACTTC.

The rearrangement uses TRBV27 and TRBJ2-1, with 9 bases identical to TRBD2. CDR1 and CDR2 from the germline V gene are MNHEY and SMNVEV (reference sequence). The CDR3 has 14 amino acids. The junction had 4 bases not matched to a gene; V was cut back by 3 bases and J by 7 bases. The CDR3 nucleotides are TGTGCCAGCAGTTTGCGGGAGGGGTGGAATGAGCAGTTCTTC. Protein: CASSLREGWNEQFF.

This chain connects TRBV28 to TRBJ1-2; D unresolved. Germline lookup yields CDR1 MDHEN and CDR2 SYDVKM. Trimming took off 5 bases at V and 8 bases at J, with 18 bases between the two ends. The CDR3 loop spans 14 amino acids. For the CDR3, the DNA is TGTGCCAGCAGTCCGAGCGGCAACCATGGGGGCTACACCTTC. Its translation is CASSPSGNHGGYTF.

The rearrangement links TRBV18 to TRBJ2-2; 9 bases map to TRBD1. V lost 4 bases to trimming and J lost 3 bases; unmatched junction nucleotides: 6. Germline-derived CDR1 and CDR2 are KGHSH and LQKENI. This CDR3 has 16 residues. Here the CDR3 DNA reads TGTGCCAGCTCACTACCGGGACAGGGATACACCGGGGAGCTGTTTTTT. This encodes CASSLPGQGYTGELFF.

CDR3 region: CASSSGLAGETDTQYF. CDR3 DNA: TGTGCCAGCAGCTCTGGACTAGCGGGAGAAACAGATACGCAGTATTTT. This chain connects TRBV7-6 to TRBJ2-3, with 13 bases aligning to TRBD2. V gave up 4 bases and J gave up 3 bases; unmatched junction bases: 4. Germline assignment: CDR1 SGHVS and CDR2 FNYEAQ. CDR3 length: 16 amino acids.

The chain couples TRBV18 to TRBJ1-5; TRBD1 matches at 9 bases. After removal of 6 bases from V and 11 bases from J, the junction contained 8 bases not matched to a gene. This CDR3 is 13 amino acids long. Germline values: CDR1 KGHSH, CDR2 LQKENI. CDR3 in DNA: TGTGCCAGCTCGCCCAAACAGGGGGCTGCCCAGCATTTT. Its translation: CASSPKQGAAQHF.

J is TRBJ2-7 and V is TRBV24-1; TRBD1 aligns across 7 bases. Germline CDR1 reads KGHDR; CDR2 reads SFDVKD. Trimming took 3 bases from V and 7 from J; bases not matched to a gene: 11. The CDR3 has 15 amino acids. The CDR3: CATSDTRGRVWEQYF. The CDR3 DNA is TGTGCCACCAGTGATACGAGGGGGCGGGTCTGGGAGCAGTACTTC.